A selection of T cell receptor beta chains follows, all from one sample in a study of technical replicates of blood from a handful of donors. Assay: immunoSEQ multiplex PCR; the TCRdb copy retains only in-frame clones and omits some. The profile shows under 95,000 clones, roughly 98% of them singletons. The sequencing input was T cells isolated from PBMCs. The receptors here all came from a human donor in good health. Both conserved end residues are part of each CDR3. The D gene is left open where the match is weak. A clone size is listed for some rows: how often the clone was seen (once, few, many), or a class if it is expanded.

V	D	size	J	DNA	CDR3
TRBV13	TRBD2	-	TRBJ2-1	TGTGCCAGCCCAATTAAGACTAGCGGGGACAATGAGCAGTTCTTC	CASPIKTSGDNEQFF
TRBV4-2	TRBD2	once	TRBJ2-7	TGTGCCAGCAGCCCAGCGGGGATAGCGGGAGGGCCCCACTCCTACGAGCAGTACTTC	CASSPAGIAGGPHSYEQYF
TRBV5-4	TRBD1	once	TRBJ2-6	TGTGCCGTCGACAGGGGGTCTGGGGCCAACGTCCTGACTTTC	CAVDRGSGANVLTF
TRBV19	-	-	TRBJ1-1	TGTGCCAGTAGTATCTGGAACACTGAAGCTTTCTTT	CASSIWNTEAFF
TRBV28	TRBD2	-	TRBJ2-1	TGTGCCAGCAGTCCGTACCACTATAGCGGGAGGGTCAATGAGCAGTTCTTC	CASSPYHYSGRVNEQFF
TRBV18	TRBD1	once	TRBJ2-2	TGTGCCAGCTCACCAAGGACAGGGGGAGACACCGGGGAGCTGTTTTTT	CASSPRTGGDTGELFF
TRBV5-1	-	-	TRBJ1-2	TGCGCCAGCAGCTATGGGCAGCAGGGGAAAAATGGCTACACCTTC	CASSYGQQGKNGYTF
TRBV28	TRBD1	-	TRBJ1-1	TGTGCCAGCAGTTTAATGCGACAGGGAAACACTGAAGCTTTCTTT	CASSLMRQGNTEAFF
TRBV4-1	-	-	TRBJ2-7	TGCGCCAGCAGCCAAGATTTGGGGCAGGGGAACGAGCAGTACTTC	CASSQDLGQGNEQYF
TRBV6-1	-	-	TRBJ1-6	TGTGCCAGCAGTGGGTGGCGGACAGATAATTCACCCCTCCACTTT	CASSGWRTDNSPLHF
TRBV27	TRBD1	-	TRBJ2-7	TGTGCCAGCAGATCGCCCGGGACAGCCTACGAGCAGTACTTC	CASRSPGTAYEQYF
TRBV5-1	-	-	TRBJ2-7	TGCGCCAGCAGCTTGGAGGACAGCTCCTACGAGCAGTACTTC	CASSLEDSSYEQYF
TRBV4-1	TRBD2	-	TRBJ2-3	TGCGCCAGCAGCCGGTTAGGTGCGGGGGGCACAGATACGCAGTATTTT	CASSRLGAGGTDTQYF
TRBV27	-	-	TRBJ2-1	TGTGCCAGCAGTTTATTCACAGGGAACGAGCAGTTCTTC	CASSLFTGNEQFF
TRBV2	TRBD1	-	TRBJ2-7	TGTGCCAGCAGGGGCGCGACAGGGACCTACGAGCAGTACTTC	CASRGATGTYEQYF
TRBV18	-	-	TRBJ1-4	TGTGCCAGCTCACGTACGAGCGCAACTAATGAAAAACTGTTTTTT	CASSRTSATNEKLFF
TRBV6-1	-	-	TRBJ2-3	TGTGCCAGCAGATACACAGATACGCAGTATTTT	CASRYTDTQYF
TRBV11-2	-	once	TRBJ1-1	TGTGCCAGCAGCTTAACTGGTGTCACTGAAGCTTTCTTT	CASSLTGVTEAFF
TRBV7-9	TRBD1	-	TRBJ2-2	TGTGCCAGCAGCGGACAGGGGGACGGGGAGCTGTTTTTT	CASSGQGDGELFF
TRBV6-1	-	-	TRBJ1-1	TGTGCCAGCAGTGTCAAATACACTGAAGCTTTCTTT	CASSVKYTEAFF
TRBV27	TRBD1	-	TRBJ1-5	TGTGCCAGCAGTCCAATCACACAGGGGAATCAGCCCCAGCATTTT	CASSPITQGNQPQHF
TRBV28	TRBD1	once	TRBJ1-2	TGTGCCAGCAGTTTTTCGACCCCGACAGGGGGCAACTATGGCTACACCTTC	CASSFSTPTGGNYGYTF
TRBV5-1	-	-	TRBJ1-3	TGCGCCAGCAGCTTGGGTCAGGGGCGGAACACCATATATTTT	CASSLGQGRNTIYF
TRBV7-2	TRBD1	-	TRBJ2-1	TGTGCCAGCAGCTCAAAAACAGGGGATTTCAATGAGCAGTTCTTC	CASSSKTGDFNEQFF
TRBV6-5	-	-	TRBJ2-6	TGTGCCAGCAGAACCGGTGGGGCCAACGTCCTGACTTTC	CASRTGGANVLTF
TRBV6-6	-	-	TRBJ1-2	TGTGCCAGCAGGCGTCGGGATACCTATGGCTACACCTTC	CASRRRDTYGYTF
TRBV18	TRBD2	-	TRBJ2-3	TGTGCCAGCTCACCCTCTAGCGGGAGTTCAGATACGCAGTATTTT	CASSPSSGSSDTQYF
TRBV9	-	-	TRBJ1-3	TGTGCCAGCAGCGTCTCCCTGACCGACAGCTCTGGAAACACCATATATTTT	CASSVSLTDSSGNTIYF
TRBV29-1	TRBD1	-	TRBJ2-2	TGCAGCGTAACCCAGCCCGGGACAGCTTACACCGGGGAGCTGTTTTTT	CSVTQPGTAYTGELFF
TRBV11-2	TRBD2	-	TRBJ2-3	TGTGCCAGCAGCAACCCAAGGGACTACCACACAGATACGCAGTATTTT	CASSNPRDYHTDTQYF
TRBV12-5	-	-	TRBJ1-5	TGTGCTAGTGGCGATCCTGTGGGCGGACATAGCAATCAGCCCCAGCATTTT	CASGDPVGGHSNQPQHF
TRBV2	TRBD1	-	TRBJ1-6	TGTGCCAGCAGAGGGACAGCAAGGAATTCACCCCTCCACTTT	CASRGTARNSPLHF
TRBV28	TRBD1	-	TRBJ2-6	TGTGCCAGTACCCGGGACAGGGAAAGCTCTGGGGCCAACGTCCTGACTTTC	CASTRDRESSGANVLTF
TRBV21-1	-	-	TRBJ1-1	TGTGCCAGCACCCATAGTGAAGCTTTCTTT	CASTHSEAFF
TRBV11-3	-	-	TRBJ2-7	TGTGCCAGCAGCTTATTAAACACGACAGGTACTCGGTCCTACGAGCAGTACTTC	CASSLLNTTGTRSYEQYF
TRBV25-1	TRBD1	-	TRBJ2-1	TGTGCCAGCAGTGGACTGGGACAGGGGAACTACAATGAGCAGTTCTTC	CASSGLGQGNYNEQFF
TRBV5-1	TRBD2	-	TRBJ2-1	TGCGCCAGCGCACGCGGGGGGACGAGCTCCTACAATGAGCAGTTCTTC	CASARGGTSSYNEQFF
TRBV2	-	-	TRBJ2-7	TGTGCCAGCCAGGGGTACGAGCAGTACTTC	CASQGYEQYF
TRBV30	-	-	TRBJ1-1	TGTGCCTGGAGTGGACAGATGAACACTGAAGCTTTCTTT	CAWSGQMNTEAFF